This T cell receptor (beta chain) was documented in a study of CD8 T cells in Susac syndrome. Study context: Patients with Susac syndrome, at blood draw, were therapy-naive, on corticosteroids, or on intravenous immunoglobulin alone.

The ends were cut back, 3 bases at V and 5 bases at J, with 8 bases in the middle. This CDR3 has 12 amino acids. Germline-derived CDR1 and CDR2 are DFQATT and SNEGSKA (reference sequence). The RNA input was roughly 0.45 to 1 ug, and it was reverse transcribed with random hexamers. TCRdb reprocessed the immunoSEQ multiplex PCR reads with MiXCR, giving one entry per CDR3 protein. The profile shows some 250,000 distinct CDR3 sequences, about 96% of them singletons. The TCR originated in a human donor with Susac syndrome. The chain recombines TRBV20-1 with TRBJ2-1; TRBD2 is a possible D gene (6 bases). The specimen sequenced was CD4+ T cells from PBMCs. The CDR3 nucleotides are TGCAGTGCTAGGGAGGGAAACAATGAGCAGTTCTTC. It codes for CSAREGNNEQFF.